The rows below give T cell receptor beta chains drawn from one sample of a study of CD8 T cells in ankylosing spondylitis. TCRdb passed the 5' RACE reads through MiXCR, listing each CDR3 protein once. The sample lists around 99,000 distinct CDR3 sequences, around 9.4% occurring once. The sample was blood, either unsorted or a sorted T cell fraction (not recorded which). The receptor source for this set is a male donor with ankylosing spondylitis or in good health (not recorded which). Both conserved end residues are part of each CDR3. Fields, in order: J gene, clone size, D gene, V gene, CDR3 protein, CDR3 DNA. D genes are given only for firm matches. Size values are once, few and many counts, or a class for expanded clones, and some rows have none.

J gene: TRBJ2-5; clone size: many; D gene: TRBD1; V gene: TRBV28; CDR3 protein: CASSSTGDTETQYF; CDR3 DNA: TGTGCCAGCAGTTCGACAGGGGATACAGAGACCCAGTACTTC
J gene: TRBJ2-1; clone size: many; D gene: -; V gene: TRBV4-1; CDR3 protein: CASSQKANEQFF; CDR3 DNA: TGCGCCAGCAGCCAAAAGGCAAATGAGCAGTTCTTC
J gene: TRBJ2-3; clone size: many; D gene: TRBD2; V gene: TRBV20-1; CDR3 protein: CSAAPGLAGDEGGQYF; CDR3 DNA: TGCAGTGCTGCCCCCGGACTAGCGGGGGACGAAGGGGGGCAGTATTTT
J gene: TRBJ2-7; clone size: many; D gene: TRBD2; V gene: TRBV29-1; CDR3 protein: CSATLAGGLLSSYEQYF; CDR3 DNA: TGCAGCGCTACGCTAGCGGGGGGCCTACTGAGCTCCTACGAGCAGTACTTC
J gene: TRBJ1-5; clone size: few; D gene: -; V gene: TRBV28; CDR3 protein: CASSFRPRQPQHF; CDR3 DNA: TGTGCCAGCAGTTTCAGGCCACGGCAGCCCCAGCATTTT
J gene: TRBJ2-2; clone size: many; D gene: -; V gene: TRBV29-1; CDR3 protein: CSVVRVVTGELFF; CDR3 DNA: TGCAGCGTTGTTAGGGTAGTCACCGGGGAGCTGTTTTTT
J gene: TRBJ2-5; clone size: many; D gene: -; V gene: TRBV6-5; CDR3 protein: CASSYTGNWDQETQYF; CDR3 DNA: TGTGCCAGCAGTTATACAGGGAATTGGGACCAAGAGACCCAGTACTTC
J gene: TRBJ2-4; clone size: many; D gene: -; V gene: TRBV28; CDR3 protein: CASGPGSRVSNIQYF; CDR3 DNA: TGTGCCAGCGGTCCAGGGTCTCGGGTGTCTAACATTCAGTACTTC
J gene: TRBJ2-5; clone size: -; D gene: TRBD2; V gene: TRBV10-3; CDR3 protein: CAISELGLAGEETQYF; CDR3 DNA: TGTGCCATCAGTGAGTTGGGACTAGCGGGGGAAGAGACCCAGTACTTC
J gene: TRBJ2-1; clone size: few; D gene: TRBD1; V gene: TRBV20-1; CDR3 protein: CSARDSQGLGNEQFF; CDR3 DNA: TGCAGTGCTAGAGATTCACAGGGGCTTGGCAATGAGCAGTTCTTC
J gene: TRBJ2-7; clone size: many; D gene: -; V gene: TRBV28; CDR3 protein: CASSLGLDSSYEQYF; CDR3 DNA: TGTGCCAGCAGTTTGGGGCTGGACAGCTCCTACGAGCAGTACTTC
J gene: TRBJ2-2; clone size: few; D gene: -; V gene: TRBV3-1; CDR3 protein: CASCLTEAGTGELFF; CDR3 DNA: TGTGCCAGCTGCCTCACAGAGGCCGGAACCGGGGAGCTGTTTTTT
J gene: TRBJ2-1; clone size: many; D gene: -; V gene: TRBV5-1; CDR3 protein: CASSLPGSANEQFF; CDR3 DNA: TGCGCCAGCAGCTTGCCCGGGTCGGCCAATGAGCAGTTCTTC
J gene: TRBJ2-3; clone size: many; D gene: -; V gene: TRBV7-8; CDR3 protein: CASSSSSGPSRPDTQYF; CDR3 DNA: TGTGCCAGCAGCTCGTCGTCCGGGCCGAGTCGGCCAGATACGCAGTATTTT
J gene: TRBJ2-7; clone size: few; D gene: -; V gene: TRBV21-1; CDR3 protein: CASSKTHRDRVSAQYF; CDR3 DNA: TGTGCCAGCAGCAAAACGCACCGGGACAGGGTCTCTGCCCAGTACTTC
J gene: TRBJ2-3; clone size: many; D gene: -; V gene: TRBV6-1; CDR3 protein: CASSEVYSSADTQYF; CDR3 DNA: TGTGCCAGCAGTGAAGTCTACAGCAGCGCAGATACGCAGTATTTT
J gene: TRBJ2-7; clone size: few; D gene: -; V gene: TRBV28; CDR3 protein: CASSFIPGANGILHSYEQYF; CDR3 DNA: TGTGCCAGCAGTTTCATTCCAGGGGCAAACGGCATCCTACACTCCTACGAGCAGTACTTC
J gene: TRBJ2-4; clone size: many; D gene: -; V gene: TRBV5-1; CDR3 protein: CASSLMDAKNIQYF; CDR3 DNA: TGCGCCAGCAGCTTGATGGACGCCAAAAACATTCAGTACTTC
J gene: TRBJ2-5; clone size: once; D gene: -; V gene: TRBV12-3/TRBV12-4; CDR3 protein: CTICVSSGFVRPDETQYF; CDR3 DNA: TGTACCATCTGCGTAAGCTCAGGGTTTGTAAGGCCTGACGAGACCCAGTACTTC
J gene: TRBJ2-5; clone size: -; D gene: -; V gene: TRBV6-1; CDR3 protein: CASSSLPGHQETQYF; CDR3 DNA: TGTGCCAGCAGTAGCTTACCGGGACACCAAGAGACCCAGTACTTC
J gene: TRBJ1-5; clone size: medium-sized; D gene: -; V gene: TRBV6-2/TRBV6-3; CDR3 protein: CASSSTVQGNQPQHF; CDR3 DNA: TGTGCCAGCAGCTCGACGGTACAGGGCAATCAGCCCCAGCATTTT
J gene: TRBJ2-3; clone size: -; D gene: -; V gene: TRBV2; CDR3 protein: CASRPFARASSSTDTQYF; CDR3 DNA: TGTGCCAGCAGGCCCTTTGCGCGGGCGTCCTCTAGCACAGATACGCAGTATTTT